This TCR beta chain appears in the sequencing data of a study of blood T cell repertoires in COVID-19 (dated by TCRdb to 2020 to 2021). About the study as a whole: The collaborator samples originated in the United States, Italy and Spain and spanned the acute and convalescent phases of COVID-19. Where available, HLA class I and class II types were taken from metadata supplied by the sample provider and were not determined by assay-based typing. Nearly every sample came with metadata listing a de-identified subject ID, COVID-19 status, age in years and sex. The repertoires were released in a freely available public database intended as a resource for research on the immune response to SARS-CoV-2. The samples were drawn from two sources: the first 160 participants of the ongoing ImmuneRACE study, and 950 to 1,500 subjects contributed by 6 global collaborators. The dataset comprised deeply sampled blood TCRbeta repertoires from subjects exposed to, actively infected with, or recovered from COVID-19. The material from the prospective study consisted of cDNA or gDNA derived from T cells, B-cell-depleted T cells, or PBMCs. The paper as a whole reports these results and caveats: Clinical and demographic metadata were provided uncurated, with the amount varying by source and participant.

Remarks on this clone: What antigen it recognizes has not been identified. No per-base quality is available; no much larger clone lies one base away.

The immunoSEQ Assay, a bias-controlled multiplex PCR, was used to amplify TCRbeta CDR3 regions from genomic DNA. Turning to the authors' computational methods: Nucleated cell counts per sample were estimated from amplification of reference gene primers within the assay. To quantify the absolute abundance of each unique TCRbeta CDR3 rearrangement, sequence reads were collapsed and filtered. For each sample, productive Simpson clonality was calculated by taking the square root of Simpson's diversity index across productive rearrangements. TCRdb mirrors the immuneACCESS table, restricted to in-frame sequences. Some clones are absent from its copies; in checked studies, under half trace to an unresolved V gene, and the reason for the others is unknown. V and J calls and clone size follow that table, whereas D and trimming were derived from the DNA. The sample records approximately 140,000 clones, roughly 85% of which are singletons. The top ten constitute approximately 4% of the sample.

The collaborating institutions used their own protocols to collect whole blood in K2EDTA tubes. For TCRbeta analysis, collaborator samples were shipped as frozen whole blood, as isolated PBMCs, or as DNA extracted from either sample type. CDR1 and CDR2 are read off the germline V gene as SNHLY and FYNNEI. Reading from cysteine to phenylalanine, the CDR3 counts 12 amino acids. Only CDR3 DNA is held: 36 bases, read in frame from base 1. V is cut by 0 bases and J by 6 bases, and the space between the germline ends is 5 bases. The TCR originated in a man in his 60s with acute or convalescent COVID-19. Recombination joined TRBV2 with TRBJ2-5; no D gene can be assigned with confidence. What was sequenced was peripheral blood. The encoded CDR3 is CASSEARQTQYF. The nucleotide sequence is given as TGTGCCAGCAGTGAAGCGCGTCAGACCCAGTACTTC. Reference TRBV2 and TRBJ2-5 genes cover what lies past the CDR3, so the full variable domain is EPEVTQTPSHQVTQMGQEVILRCVPISNHLYFYWYRQILGQKVEFLVSFYNNEISEKSEIFDDQFSVERPDGSNFTLKIRSTKLEDSAMYFCASSEARQTQYFGPGTRLLVL.